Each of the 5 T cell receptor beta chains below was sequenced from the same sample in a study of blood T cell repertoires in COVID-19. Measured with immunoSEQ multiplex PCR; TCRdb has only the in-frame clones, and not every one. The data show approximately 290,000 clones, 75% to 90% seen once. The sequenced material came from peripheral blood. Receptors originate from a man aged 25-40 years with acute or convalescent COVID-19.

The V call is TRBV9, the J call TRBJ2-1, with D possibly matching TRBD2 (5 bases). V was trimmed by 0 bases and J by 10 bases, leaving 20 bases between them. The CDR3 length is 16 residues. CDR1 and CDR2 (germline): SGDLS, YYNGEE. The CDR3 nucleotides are TGTGCCAGCAGCGTAGCTTTAAGCCCCGTGGGGAGAGAGCAGTTCTTC. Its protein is CASSVALSPVGREQFF. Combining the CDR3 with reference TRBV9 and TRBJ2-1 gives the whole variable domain DSGVTQTPKHLITATGQRVTLRCSPRSGDLSVYWYQQSLDQGLQFLIQYYNGEERAKGNILERFSAQQFPDLHSELNLSSLELGDSALYFCASSVALSPVGREQFFGPGTRLTVL.

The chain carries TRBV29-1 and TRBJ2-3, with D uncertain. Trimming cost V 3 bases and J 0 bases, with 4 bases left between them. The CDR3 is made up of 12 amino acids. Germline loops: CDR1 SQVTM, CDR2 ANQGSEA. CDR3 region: CSVESSTDTQYF. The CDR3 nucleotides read TGCAGCGTTGAGAGCAGCACAGATACGCAGTATTTT.

The CDR3 sequence is CASSPKTITGGYGYTF. CDR3 sequence (DNA): TGTGCCAGCAGCCCGAAGACCATCACAGGGGGTTATGGCTACACCTTC. This rearrangement joins TRBV4-2 to TRBJ1-2, with 8 bases matching TRBD1. The CDR3 runs to 16 residues. V trimming: 4 bases; J trimming: 5 bases; junction bases outside the gene matches: 12. In germline, CDR1 is LGHNA, CDR2 YNFKEQ.

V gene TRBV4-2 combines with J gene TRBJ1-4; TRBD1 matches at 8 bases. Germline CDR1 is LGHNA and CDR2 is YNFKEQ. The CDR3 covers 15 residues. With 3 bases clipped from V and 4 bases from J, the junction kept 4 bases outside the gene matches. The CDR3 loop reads CASSQAGTGNEKLFF. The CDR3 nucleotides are TGTGCCAGCAGCCAGGCCGGGACAGGTAATGAAAAACTGTTTTTT.

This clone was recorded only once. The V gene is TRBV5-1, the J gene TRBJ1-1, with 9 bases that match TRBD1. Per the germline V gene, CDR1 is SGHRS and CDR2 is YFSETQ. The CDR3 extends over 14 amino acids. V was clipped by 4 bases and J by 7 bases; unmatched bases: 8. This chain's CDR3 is CASSEATGGGEAFF. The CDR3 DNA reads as TGCGCCAGCAGCGAAGCGACAGGGGGTGGTGAAGCTTTCTTT.